Following are 7 T cell receptor beta chains from one sample sequenced in a study of beta chain features in type 1 diabetes. No antigen is known for these receptors. Study-wide points: Shortening of TCRB CDR3s, moderate but significant, appeared in all four CD4+ subsets of Type 1 diabetes patients.

TCRB transcripts that were expressed got sequenced, as all of the isolated RNA had been reverse transcribed. Sequencing was performed with immunoSEQ multiplex PCR; in TCRdb, only in-frame clones are kept and a portion is missing. The sample includes roughly 53,000 clones, under 50% of them seen just once. Sample: Tregs from blood. The receptors come from a man younger than 40 with type 1 diabetes.

This clone was counted only a few times. The gene calls are TRBV28 and TRBJ2-1; 7 positions agree with TRBD2. The germline gives CDR1 MDHEN, CDR2 SYDVKM. The V and J ends lost 2 bases and 0 bases, in that order; junction bases with no gene match: 7. The CDR3 totals 17 residues. CDR3 DNA: TGTGCCAGCAGTTTACCCGAGCGGGACCACTCCTACAATGAGCAGTTCTTC. Protein sequence: CASSLPERDHSYNEQFF.

This clone was found a few times. The rearrangement uses TRBV5-1 and TRBJ1-2; D might be TRBD1 (6 bases). Trimming took off 7 bases at V and 7 bases at J, with 26 bases between the two ends. Germline loops: CDR1 SGHRS, CDR2 YFSETQ. CDR3 size: 16 residues. CDR3 residues: CASGTSTSRQAGGYTF. The CDR3 DNA reads TGCGCCAGCGGAACCTCGACCTCGAGACAGGCGGGTGGCTACACCTTC. The whole variable domain, filled in from reference TRBV5-1 and TRBJ1-2, reads KAGVTQTPRYLIKTRGQQVTLSCSPISGHRSVSWYQQTPGQGLQFLFEYFSETQRNKGNFPGRFSGRQFSNSRSEMNVSTLELGDSALYLCASGTSTSRQAGGYTFGSGTRLTVV.

This clone has only a few counts. This chain joins TRBV7-2 and TRBJ2-4; 12 nucleotides match TRBD2. The V gene's germline CDR1 is SGHTA and CDR2 FQGNSA. The CDR3 consists of 15 residues. Trimming cost V 5 bases and J 9 bases; bases outside gene matches: 8. The CDR3 region has the DNA TGTGCCAGCAGCCTCGGGCTAGCGGGAGGGTCCATTCAGTACTTC. Its protein is CASSLGLAGGSIQYF.

The chain carries TRBV7-9 and TRBJ2-1; TRBD2 agrees at 11 bases. Trimming cost V 5 bases and J 9 bases; bases outside gene matches: 18. This CDR3 spans 18 amino acids. Germline-derived CDR1 and CDR2 are SEHNR and FQNEAQ (reference sequence). The CDR3 DNA sequence: TGTGCCAGCAGCCCGTGGATTGGACTAGCGGGCGTCTCGGGTGAGCAGTTCTTC. Amino acid sequence: CASSPWIGLAGVSGEQFF.

This clone was detected only a few times. For the CDR3, the DNA is TGTGCCAGCAGCCAAGGACTCACCGGGGAGCTGTTTTTT. Protein sequence: CASSQGLTGELFF. The chain combines TRBV4-2 with TRBJ2-2, with D unclear. Germline lookup yields CDR1 LGHNA and CDR2 YNFKEQ. Trimming left V 1 base short and J 4 bases short, with 4 bases between. CDR3 length equals 13 residues.

This chain joins TRBV19 and TRBJ2-4; D is perhaps TRBD2 (6 bases). The CDR3 consists of 13 residues. The V end was cut by 0 bases, the J end by 7 bases, with 7 bases between. Per the germline V gene, CDR1 is LNHDA and CDR2 is SQIVND (reference sequence). The CDR3 spells CASSIDRGNIQYF. Written as DNA, the CDR3 is TGTGCCAGTAGTATAGATCGGGGGAACATTCAGTACTTC.

Only a few counts were recorded for this clone. The chain carries TRBV29-1 and TRBJ2-1; 9 bases are shared with TRBD2. The CDR3 covers 16 residues. With V trimmed by 6 bases and J by 7 bases, 16 bases remained unmatched. Germline V CDR1 and CDR2: SQVTM, ANQGSEA. CDR3 residues: CSVVPSTSGYTNEQFF. The CDR3 DNA reads as TGCAGCGTCGTTCCTTCGACTAGCGGATATACAAATGAGCAGTTCTTC.